This is a list of T cell receptor beta chains from one sample in a study of identical twins. TCRdb re-analysed the 5' RACE reads in MiXCR, keeping a single row per CDR3 protein. The sample holds about 470,000 distinct CDR3 sequences; 20% to 25% are singletons and the top ten take about 2.7%. This sample was also put to use in a study of T cells expressing NK-cell markers.

Sample: CD4+ T cells sorted from blood. These receptors all come from a woman younger than 35 in good health. CDR3s include the opening cysteine and the closing phenylalanine or tryptophan. A D gene is named only where the DNA matches it firmly. A clone size is listed for some rows: how often the clone was seen (once, few, many), or a class if it is expanded.

d_call: -; j_call: TRBJ1-2; v_call: TRBV4-3; clone_size: -; cdr3_nt: TGCGCCAGCAGCCAAGATAGGAGGGGCAGCTATGGCTACACCTTC; cdr3_aa: CASSQDRRGSYGYTF
d_call: TRBD2; j_call: TRBJ2-1; v_call: TRBV20-1; clone_size: few; cdr3_nt: TGCAGTGCTAGGTCTGGTAGCGGGAGGGCCGGTTCCCAGTTCTTC; cdr3_aa: CSARSGSGRAGSQFF
d_call: -; j_call: TRBJ1-1; v_call: TRBV7-9; clone_size: few; cdr3_nt: TGTGCCAGCAGGGCCGGACAACAGAACACTGAAGCTTTCTTT; cdr3_aa: CASRAGQQNTEAFF
d_call: -; j_call: TRBJ2-7; v_call: TRBV7-9; clone_size: -; cdr3_nt: TGTGCCAGCATCAACCGGGACTCCTCCTACGAGCAGTACTTC; cdr3_aa: CASINRDSSYEQYF
d_call: -; j_call: TRBJ2-3; v_call: TRBV5-8; clone_size: few; cdr3_nt: TGTGCCAGCAGCTTGGCCGTCAGGGTGACGCAGTATTTT; cdr3_aa: CASSLAVRVTQYF
d_call: -; j_call: TRBJ1-2; v_call: TRBV4-1; clone_size: few; cdr3_nt: TGCGCCAGCAGCCAAGTCAAGGTTGGCGGCTACACCTTC; cdr3_aa: CASSQVKVGGYTF
d_call: TRBD1; j_call: TRBJ2-7; v_call: TRBV7-9; clone_size: -; cdr3_nt: TGTGCCAGCAGCTTAGTGGGACAGGGGGACTCCTACGAGCAGTACTTC; cdr3_aa: CASSLVGQGDSYEQYF
d_call: TRBD2; j_call: TRBJ2-3; v_call: TRBV20-1; clone_size: -; cdr3_nt: TGCAGTGCGATACTAGCGGGGGGGCGGACAGATACGCAGTATTTT; cdr3_aa: CSAILAGGRTDTQYF
d_call: TRBD1; j_call: TRBJ1-4; v_call: TRBV12-3/TRBV12-4; clone_size: few; cdr3_nt: TGTGCCAGCAGTGGACAGGGACCTAATGAAAAACTGTTTTTT; cdr3_aa: CASSGQGPNEKLFF
d_call: TRBD1; j_call: TRBJ2-1; v_call: TRBV12-5; clone_size: few; cdr3_nt: TGTGCTAGTGGTTTGGTGGTAACAGGGGGGATTTACAATGAGCAGTTCTTC; cdr3_aa: CASGLVVTGGIYNEQFF
d_call: -; j_call: TRBJ2-5; v_call: TRBV9; clone_size: few; cdr3_nt: TGTGCCAGCAGCGTAGGACCGATCAGGGAGACCCAGTACTTC; cdr3_aa: CASSVGPIRETQYF
d_call: -; j_call: TRBJ2-3; v_call: TRBV20-1; clone_size: -; cdr3_nt: TGCAGTGCTAGAAGTACCTCAAGGGATACGCAGTATTTT; cdr3_aa: CSARSTSRDTQYF
d_call: -; j_call: TRBJ1-3; v_call: TRBV20-1; clone_size: few; cdr3_nt: TGCAGTGCCGCCCGCTCTGGAAACACCATATATTTT; cdr3_aa: CSAARSGNTIYF
d_call: -; j_call: TRBJ1-3; v_call: TRBV7-8; clone_size: -; cdr3_nt: TGTGCCAGCTCCGAAGTTTCTGGAAACACCATATATTTT; cdr3_aa: CASSEVSGNTIYF
d_call: TRBD1; j_call: TRBJ1-1; v_call: TRBV11-3; clone_size: few; cdr3_nt: TGTGCCAGCAGCTTACCTGGGACAGTACTGGACACTGAAGCTTTCTTT; cdr3_aa: CASSLPGTVLDTEAFF
d_call: TRBD2; j_call: TRBJ2-7; v_call: TRBV7-8; clone_size: -; cdr3_nt: TGTGCCAGCAGCTTGGGCGTGGGGGGGGGGACCTACGAGCAGTACTTC; cdr3_aa: CASSLGVGGGTYEQYF
d_call: -; j_call: TRBJ2-3; v_call: TRBV20-1; clone_size: -; cdr3_nt: TGCAGTGCCCGAGGGTGGCAGCCGTTCCCAGATACGCAGTATTTT; cdr3_aa: CSARGWQPFPDTQYF
d_call: TRBD2; j_call: TRBJ2-7; v_call: TRBV30; clone_size: -; cdr3_nt: TGTGCCTGGACACCTATCGGGAGGGGCTACGAGCAGTACTTC; cdr3_aa: CAWTPIGRGYEQYF
d_call: -; j_call: TRBJ2-3; v_call: TRBV9; clone_size: -; cdr3_nt: TGTGCCAGCAGCGTAGAGTCTGTAAGTCCCACAGATACGCAGTATTTT; cdr3_aa: CASSVESVSPTDTQYF
d_call: TRBD2; j_call: TRBJ2-5; v_call: TRBV29-1; clone_size: -; cdr3_nt: TGCAGCGCCCCGGGGGGAAAAGAGACCCAGTACTTC; cdr3_aa: CSAPGGKETQYF
d_call: -; j_call: TRBJ1-3; v_call: TRBV12-3/TRBV12-4; clone_size: -; cdr3_nt: TGTGCCAGCAGTCCGACGCACCCTGGAAACACCATATATTTT; cdr3_aa: CASSPTHPGNTIYF
d_call: -; j_call: TRBJ1-1; v_call: TRBV29-1; clone_size: few; cdr3_nt: TGCAGCGTTGTAGCCCCGACCCTGCGAGAGGGGGAAGCTTTCTTT; cdr3_aa: CSVVAPTLREGEAFF
d_call: -; j_call: TRBJ2-4; v_call: TRBV27; clone_size: -; cdr3_nt: TGTGCCAGCTCCCGACTGGGGACAGCGGGAGCCAAAAACATTCAGTACTTC; cdr3_aa: CASSRLGTAGAKNIQYF
d_call: -; j_call: TRBJ2-7; v_call: TRBV5-1; clone_size: -; cdr3_nt: TGCGCCAGCAGCTTGGGACTCCAGACGGAATGGTCCTACGAGCAGTACTTC; cdr3_aa: CASSLGLQTEWSYEQYF
d_call: TRBD2; j_call: TRBJ2-7; v_call: TRBV27; clone_size: -; cdr3_nt: TGTGCCAGCAGGGGGACTAGCGGGAACGAGCAGTACTTC; cdr3_aa: CASRGTSGNEQYF
d_call: -; j_call: TRBJ2-3; v_call: TRBV5-5; clone_size: few; cdr3_nt: TGTGCCAGCAGCTTTCGGGACGGAGGCGATACGCAGTATTTT; cdr3_aa: CASSFRDGGDTQYF
d_call: TRBD2; j_call: TRBJ2-1; v_call: TRBV9; clone_size: -; cdr3_nt: TGTGCCAGCAGCGTAGGAGAGGGACTAGGAAGCTTC; cdr3_aa: CASSVGEGLGSF
d_call: -; j_call: TRBJ1-6; v_call: TRBV20-1; clone_size: -; cdr3_nt: TGCAGTGCCGGGGGGGGGCGTGATGATTCACCCCTCCACTTT; cdr3_aa: CSAGGGRDDSPLHF
d_call: -; j_call: TRBJ1-1; v_call: TRBV12-3/TRBV12-4; clone_size: few; cdr3_nt: TGTGCCAGCAGTTCCCGCGGGGGGCGGAACACTGAAGCTTTCTTT; cdr3_aa: CASSSRGGRNTEAFF
d_call: TRBD2; j_call: TRBJ2-7; v_call: TRBV15; clone_size: -; cdr3_nt: TGTGCCACCAGCAGAGGCGGTAGCGGGAGTAACGAGCAGTACTTC; cdr3_aa: CATSRGGSGSNEQYF
d_call: TRBD1; j_call: TRBJ2-7; v_call: TRBV3-1; clone_size: -; cdr3_nt: TGTGCCAGCAGCCTGAGAGGCGGTCAGGGGGCCTACGAGCAGTACTTC; cdr3_aa: CASSLRGGQGAYEQYF
d_call: TRBD1; j_call: TRBJ2-7; v_call: TRBV5-1; clone_size: few; cdr3_nt: TGCGCCAGCAGCTTCGGGGACAGGGGGCACGAGCAGTACTTC; cdr3_aa: CASSFGDRGHEQYF
d_call: -; j_call: TRBJ2-1; v_call: TRBV20-1; clone_size: -; cdr3_nt: TGCAGTGCTAGAGATCAAGAGAATGAGCAGTTCTTC; cdr3_aa: CSARDQENEQFF
d_call: -; j_call: TRBJ1-1; v_call: TRBV6-1; clone_size: -; cdr3_nt: TGTGCCAGCACCTTTGGGGGGCCGGCGGGGACTGAAGCTTTCTTT; cdr3_aa: CASTFGGPAGTEAFF